The 23 T cell receptor beta chains reported below all come from one sample, sequenced in a study of cytomegalovirus exposure and HLA in healthy donors. Vbeta (60) and Jbeta (13) primers were used in the PCR. The protocol was immunoSEQ multiplex PCR, while the TCRdb copy is restricted to in-frame clones and leaves out a portion. Here the sample spans about 99,000 clones, around three quarters being singletons. Sequenced material: PBMCs. All receptors derive from a man aged 50 to 59 in good health and CMV-seropositive.

The chain is built from TRBV29-1 and TRBJ2-3; D not resolved. V was cut by 3 bases and J by 0 bases, with 10 bases left in between. The CDR3 extends over 14 amino acids. Germline V gene sequence: CDR1 SQVTM, CDR2 ANQGSEA. The CDR3 coding sequence is TGCAGCGTTGAGTGGGCGCACAGCACAGATACGCAGTATTTT. Residues: CSVEWAHSTDTQYF.

This chain links TRBV7-2 with TRBJ1-3; the D gene is possibly TRBD1 (5 bases). Germline CDR1 and CDR2: SGHTA and FQGNSA. This CDR3 is 15 amino acids long. V lost 5 bases to trimming and J lost 0 bases, with 11 bases between them. This chain's CDR3 is CASSVGGDSGNTIYF. The DNA of the CDR3 is TGTGCCAGCAGCGTGGGGGGGGACTCTGGAAACACCATATATTTT.

The chain joins TRBV19 to TRBJ1-5; D is unresolved. There are 14 residues in the CDR3. V was trimmed by 0 bases and J by 2 bases, leaving 5 bases between them. The germline V gene has CDR1 LNHDA and CDR2 SQIVND (reference sequence). The CDR3 DNA reads as TGTGCCAGTAGTATAGAAAGAGGCAATCAGCCCCAGCATTTT. It translates to CASSIERGNQPQHF.

This sequence joins TRBV28 and TRBJ1-2; 12 bases are a match to TRBD1. The V gene's germline CDR1 is MDHEN and CDR2 SYDVKM. J lost 10 bases, V lost 4 bases, and 10 bases had no gene match. The CDR3 extends over 15 amino acids. The DNA for the CDR3 is TGTGCCAGCAGTTGGGATCCGGGACAGGGGGCTAACTACACCTTC. It is translated as CASSWDPGQGANYTF.

The chain has TRBV5-6 and TRBJ2-1, with TRBD2 as a possible D gene (6 bases). The CDR3 contains 17 residues. Between the trimmed V and J ends, which lost 2 bases and 7 bases, there was a span of 22 bases. The V gene's germline CDR1 is SGHDT and CDR2 YYEEEE. The CDR3 sequence is CASSFVSREITVNEQFF. CDR3 nucleotide sequence: TGTGCCAGCAGCTTCGTCTCCCGGGAGATTACGGTAAATGAGCAGTTCTTC.

The rearrangement uses TRBV7-2 and TRBJ1-5, with D perhaps matching TRBD1 (6 bases). V lost 2 bases and J 7 bases, leaving 9 bases between the germline ends. This CDR3 region has 13 residues. Germline V lookup: CDR1 SGHTA, CDR2 FQGNSA. This CDR3 is CASSLQGRQPQHF. The CDR3 DNA reads TGTGCCAGCAGCTTACAGGGGCGGCAGCCCCAGCATTTT.

The chain recombines TRBV27 with TRBJ2-7, with a possible D match to TRBD2 (6 bases). CDR1 MNHEY and CDR2 SMNVEV come from the germline V gene (reference sequence). V dropped 5 bases and J dropped 0 bases, with 17 bases sitting between them. CDR3 size: 16 residues. CDR3 loop: CASSPQPSEFSYEQYF. The CDR3 region has the DNA TGTGCCAGCAGTCCACAGCCTAGCGAGTTCTCCTACGAGCAGTACTTC.

The rearrangement links TRBV30 to TRBJ2-6; tentatively, D is TRBD1 (6 bases). CDR3 length equals 15 residues. Germline values: CDR1 GTSNPN, CDR2 SVGIG (reference sequence). The V gene lost 4 bases and the J gene lost 2 bases, with 12 bases spanning the gap. The CDR3 sequence: CAWMQGIAGANVLTF. CDR3 DNA: TGTGCCTGGATGCAGGGGATAGCTGGGGCCAACGTCCTGACTTTC.

J is TRBJ1-4 and V is TRBV5-4; TRBD1 agrees at 9 bases. V gave up 4 bases and J gave up 11 bases; unmatched junction bases: 9. Germline CDR1 reads SGHNT; CDR2 reads YYREEE (reference sequence). The CDR3 extends over 14 amino acids. CDR3 nucleotides: TGTGCCAGCAGCCCGGGGGGACAGGGTGCGAAACTGTTTTTT. It yields the protein CASSPGGQGAKLFF.

The chain couples TRBV11-2 to TRBJ2-7; perhaps TRBD2 as D (6 bases). The CDR3 covers 14 residues. Germline CDR1 is SGHAT and CDR2 is FQNNGV. V lost 8 bases and J 2 bases, leaving 16 bases between the germline ends. Here the CDR3 reads CASESKGGTYEQYF. In DNA, the CDR3 is TGTGCCAGCGAGTCTAAGGGAGGAACCTACGAGCAGTACTTC.

This clone has just a few counts. V gene TRBV7-2 combines with J gene TRBJ1-5, with 9 bases identical to TRBD1. Per germline, CDR1 SGHTA and CDR2 FQGNSA. This CDR3 is 14 amino acids long. V was pared by 5 bases and J by 7 bases, with 6 bases of the junction left unmatched. Written as DNA, the CDR3 is TGTGCCAGCAGCGCACAGGGGGCAGGCCAGCCCCAGCATTTT. Its protein product is CASSAQGAGQPQHF.

The gene calls are TRBV30 and TRBJ1-5; 7 nucleotides agree with TRBD1. CDR3 size: 15 residues. V dropped 2 bases and J dropped 3; count of bases not matched to a gene: 7. CDR1 GTSNPN and CDR2 SVGIG come from the germline V gene (reference sequence). The DNA of the CDR3 is TGTGCCTGGAGTTGGACAGGAGGCTACAATCAGCCCCAGCATTTT. Encoded protein: CAWSWTGGYNQPQHF.

The chain uses TRBV2 and TRBJ2-6, with D possibly TRBD1 on 5 matching bases. CDR3 length: 15 amino acids. The germline gives CDR1 SNHLY, CDR2 FYNNEI. Between the trimmed V and J ends, which lost 4 bases and 0 bases, there was a span of 7 bases. This CDR3 is CASSVQDSGANVLTF. DNA of the CDR3: TGTGCCAGCAGTGTACAGGACTCTGGGGCCAACGTCCTGACTTTC.

The chain carries TRBV19 and TRBJ1-1; perhaps TRBD1 as D (5 bases). Germline CDR1 and CDR2: LNHDA and SQIVND (reference sequence). Trimming removed 3 bases at V and 5 bases at J, with 13 bases between. CDR3 size: 14 residues. CDR3 sequence: CASSIFSGGTEAFF. CDR3 bases: TGTGCCAGTAGTATTTTCTCGGGGGGTACTGAAGCTTTCTTT.

This clone was observed a handful of times. V usage is TRBV4-3 and J usage is TRBJ1-5; D is unclear. This CDR3 contains 14 residues. V dropped 4 bases and J dropped 3 bases, with 10 bases sitting between them. The germline V gene has CDR1 LGHNA and CDR2 YSLEER. The CDR3 DNA sequence: TGCGCCAGCAGCCTCATCATAGTCAATCAGCCCCAGCATTTT. This gives the protein CASSLIIVNQPQHF.

A word on this clone: At one of its ends the junction is not consistent with the germline gene, which may arise from a read error. This chain connects TRBV7-9 to TRBJ2-3; D unresolved. CDR3 length: 12 residues. Germline CDR1 SEHNR, CDR2 FQNEAQ (reference sequence). CDR3 amino acids: CSSSFSADTQYF. CDR3 DNA sequence: TGTTCCAGCAGTTTCAGTGCAGATACGCAGTATTTT.

The chain carries TRBV5-1 and TRBJ2-5; D might be TRBD2 (5 bases). With 1 base removed from V and 0 bases from J, the gap between germline ends came to 7 bases. The germline CDR1 and CDR2 sequences are SGHRS and YFSETQ. CDR3 length: 14 amino acids. This CDR3 is CASSLSGNQETQYF. The CDR3 region has the DNA TGCGCCAGCAGCTTGTCGGGAAACCAAGAGACCCAGTACTTC.

The J gene is TRBJ2-5, the V gene TRBV7-2; the D is unclear. V lost 1 base, J lost 2 bases, and 8 bases lay in between. The V gene's germline CDR1 is SGHTA and CDR2 FQGNSA. The CDR3 spans 14 residues. CDR3 loop: CASSLVSGQETQYF. CDR3 sequence (DNA): TGTGCCAGCAGCTTAGTGTCCGGGCAAGAGACCCAGTACTTC.

The V call is TRBV2, the J call TRBJ2-5; TRBD2 matches at 8 bases. The CDR3 is made up of 14 amino acids. J was trimmed by 4 bases and V by 4 bases; bases with no gene match: 5. In germline, CDR1 is SNHLY, CDR2 FYNNEI. As DNA, the CDR3 is TGTGCCAGCAGTGCAGCGGGAGTTGGAGAGACCCAGTACTTC. Protein sequence: CASSAAGVGETQYF.

V is TRBV19 and J is TRBJ2-7; 11 bases match TRBD2. The CDR3 spans 15 residues. Losses at the gene ends were 5 bases for V and 7 bases for J; bases not matched to a gene: 10. The V gene's germline CDR1 is LNHDA and CDR2 SQIVND (reference sequence). The CDR3 DNA sequence: TGTGCCAGTAGTTTCTTGACTAGCGGGGCTACGGAGCAGTACTTC. Protein sequence: CASSFLTSGATEQYF.

This clone was counted only a few times. The chain links TRBV11-2 to TRBJ2-1, with TRBD2 matching over 8 bases. Germline CDR1 reads SGHAT; CDR2 reads FQNNGV. With V trimmed by 3 bases and J by 4 bases, 5 bases remained unmatched. The CDR3 extends over 15 amino acids. The DNA for the CDR3 is TGTGCCAGCAGCTTGACTAGCGAACCATACAATGAGCAGTTCTTC. Translation gives CASSLTSEPYNEQFF.

Only a few counts were recorded for this clone. The chain combines TRBV19 with TRBJ2-7; no definite D call. V lost 4 bases and J lost 2, with 12 bases in between. The CDR3 spans 14 residues. Germline-derived CDR1 and CDR2 are LNHDA and SQIVND (reference sequence). In DNA form, the CDR3 reads TGTGCCAGTAGTACTCAGACACCACCCTACGAGCAGTACTTC. It translates to CASSTQTPPYEQYF. Looking up the rest from reference TRBV19 and TRBJ2-7 gives the full variable domain: DGGITQSPKYLFRKEGQNVTLSCEQNLNHDAMYWYRQDPGQGLRLIYYSQIVNDFQKGDIAEGYSVSREKKESFPLTVTSAQKNPTAFYLCASSTQTPPYEQYFGPGTRLTVT.

The rearrangement links TRBV5-8 to TRBJ2-1; 13 bases map to TRBD2. The trim removed 4 bases at V and 7 bases at J, leaving 8 bases unmatched. Germline CDR1 is SGHTS and CDR2 is YDEGEE. The CDR3 loop spans 16 amino acids. CDR3 nucleotides: TGTGCCAGCAGCGGGGGGGGACTAGCGGGATGGAATGAGCAGTTCTTC. It codes for CASSGGGLAGWNEQFF.